This T cell receptor (beta chain) was profiled in a study of T cells after yellow fever vaccination. Each CDR3 protein is one row after TCRdb ran MiXCR on the 5' RACE reads. The data hold 250,000 to 350,000 distinct CDR3 sequences, with 7.5% to 9.5% observed a single time. Germline values: CDR1 WSHSY, CDR2 SAAADI. This CDR3 has 12 amino acids. Trimming removed 11 bases at V and 7 bases at J, with 14 bases between. The chain employs TRBV10-2 and TRBJ1-4; D is ambiguous. The clonotype was recovered from a man aged 18 to 30 who received the YFV17D yellow fever vaccine. The sequencing here drew on CD4+ T cells sorted from PBMCs, taken 5 days after the yellow fever booster vaccination. CDR3 sequence: CASLEGGEKLFF. The DNA for the CDR3 is TGCGCCTCCCTTGAGGGAGGTGAAAAACTGTTTTTT.